The present T cell receptor (beta chain) was sequenced within a study of cytomegalovirus exposure and HLA in healthy donors. For the study at large: In an early release, HLA-typed donors contributed about 79 million unique TCR sequences.

Turning to this clone: Its antigen remains unknown.

Study-wide results and limits: Serostatus for CMV was the only available immune exposure information. In a later analysis, CMV-associated beta chains were mostly HLA-associated, it appeared. Presence/absence analyses treated sequencing depth as roughly uniform across donors.

The PCR made use of 60 Vbeta and 13 Jbeta primers. Generated by immunoSEQ multiplex PCR, the TCRdb table keeps only in-frame clones and is missing some. The profile shows about 160,000 clones, 65% to 85% of them singletons. Per germline, CDR1 SQVTM and CDR2 ANQGSEA. The V end was cut by 3 bases, the J end by 5 bases, with 16 bases between. The CDR3 runs to 14 residues. Source material: PBMCs. The TCR was taken from a woman aged 40 to 55 in good health and CMV-seropositive. The V call is TRBV29-1, the J call TRBJ1-2; D possibly corresponds to TRBD1 (5 bases). CDR3 sequence reads: CSVEFQDPGYGYTF. In DNA, the CDR3 is TGCAGCGTTGAGTTTCAAGACCCAGGGTATGGCTACACCTTC.